A selection of T cell receptor beta chains follows, all from one sample in a study of T cells in Graves' hyperthyroidism and ophthalmopathy. TCRdb called the multiplex PCR reads again in MiXCR, with one record for every CDR3 protein. The top ten clones hold 15% of a sample with roughly 660,000 distinct CDR3 sequences, roughly 17% of them seen once. Sequencing was carried out using blood. The receptor source for this set is a man aged 45-65 years with Graves' hyperthyroidism. Each CDR3 is given with its conserved first and last residue. The order of the fields is V gene, J gene, D gene, clone size, CDR3 protein, CDR3 DNA. The D gene is left open where the match is weak. Clone size is stated in some rows and not others, as once, few, many or a class when expanded.

TRBV5-1	TRBJ2-1	-	few	CASSGAGLSSYNEQFF	TGCGCCAGCAGCGGAGCAGGCCTGAGCTCCTACAATGAGCAGTTCTTC
TRBV6-2/TRBV6-3	TRBJ2-7	TRBD1	-	CAGGQGGYEQYF	TGTGCCGGAGGACAGGGGGGGTACGAGCAGTACTTC
TRBV11-2	TRBJ1-1	-	many	CASSPLKSGVRTEAFF	TGTGCCAGCAGCCCCCTTAAGTCAGGTGTGAGAACTGAAGCTTTCTTT
TRBV18	TRBJ2-2	-	few	CASSLALSGGANTGELFF	TGTGCCAGCTCACTGGCCTTATCGGGCGGAGCGAACACCGGGGAGCTGTTTTTT
TRBV29-1	TRBJ2-1	TRBD1	once	CSVETTGTGIMEEQFF	TGCAGCGTTGAGACGACCGGGACAGGGATAATGGAAGAGCAGTTCTTC
TRBV7-3	TRBJ2-5	TRBD1	many	CASSLTPGQGETQYF	TGTGCCAGCAGCTTAACTCCGGGACAGGGGGAGACCCAGTACTTC
TRBV2	TRBJ2-1	TRBD2	few	CASSGTSGGSYNEQFF	TGTGCCAGCAGTGGGACTAGCGGGGGCTCCTACAATGAGCAGTTCTTC
TRBV12-3/TRBV12-4	TRBJ1-2	TRBD1	-	CASSSGQGLGYTF	TGTGCCAGCAGTTCTGGACAGGGACTTGGCTACACCTTC
TRBV5-1	TRBJ2-3	-	-	CASSLAVTSTDTQYF	TGCGCCAGCAGCTTGGCGGTAACTAGCACAGATACGCAGTATTTT
TRBV2	TRBJ2-3	TRBD2	many	CASRRGTSGDTQYF	TGTGCCAGCAGGAGGGGGACTAGCGGAGATACGCAGTATTTT
TRBV4-1	TRBJ2-7	-	-	CASSQEASYEQYF	TGCGCCAGCAGCCAAGAGGCTAGCTACGAGCAGTACTTC
TRBV3-1	TRBJ2-1	TRBD2	-	CASSPMASGSNEQFF	TGTGCCAGCAGCCCGATGGCTAGCGGGAGCAATGAGCAGTTCTTC
TRBV3-1	TRBJ1-5	-	few	CASSLAAGSNQPQHF	TGTGCCAGCAGCTTAGCTGCAGGGTCCAATCAGCCCCAGCATTTT
TRBV12-3/TRBV12-4	TRBJ2-1	TRBD2	-	CASSRHRGLVDEQFF	TGTGCCAGCAGCCGCCACCGAGGACTAGTCGATGAGCAGTTCTTC
TRBV6-2/TRBV6-3	TRBJ2-1	TRBD2	many	CASSLGLARGVEQFF	TGTGCCAGCAGTTTGGGACTAGCGCGAGGGGTTGAGCAGTTCTTC
TRBV11-2	TRBJ2-7	-	many	CASSSGPVSEQYF	TGTGCCAGCAGCTCCGGACCGGTCTCCGAGCAGTACTTC
TRBV2	TRBJ2-3	TRBD2	many	CASRATSGRASDTQYF	TGTGCCAGCAGGGCAACTAGCGGGAGAGCTTCTGATACGCAGTATTTT
TRBV9	TRBJ2-1	-	-	CASSSGWVEQFF	TGTGCCAGCAGCTCTGGTTGGGTTGAGCAGTTCTTC
TRBV11-1	TRBJ2-6	-	many	CASLPGTSGANVLTF	TGTGCCAGTTTACCAGGCACCTCTGGGGCCAACGTCCTGACTTTC
TRBV27	TRBJ2-7	-	-	CASSLTPPTGAYSYEQYF	TGTGCCAGCAGTTTGACCCCCCCGACAGGAGCATACTCCTACGAGCAGTACTTC
TRBV5-6	TRBJ2-3	-	few	CASSLDRGRIADTQYF	TGTGCCAGCAGCTTGGATAGGGGTCGGATTGCAGATACGCAGTATTTT
TRBV28	TRBJ2-7	TRBD2	-	CASSLRRGLAGGSGSYEQYF	TGTGCCAGCAGTTTAAGACGGGGACTAGCGGGAGGTAGTGGGTCCTACGAGCAGTACTTC
TRBV28	TRBJ2-3	-	many	CASRAGTDTQYF	TGTGCCAGCAGGGCGGGCACAGATACGCAGTATTTT
TRBV5-1	TRBJ2-5	-	-	CASSLRSEPAYQETQYF	TGCGCCAGCAGCTTGAGGTCGGAGCCCGCGTACCAAGAGACCCAGTACTTC
TRBV12-3/TRBV12-4	TRBJ1-5	-	-	CASSLVGGYRPQHF	TGTGCCAGCAGTTTAGTCGGGGGGTATCGGCCCCAGCATTTT
TRBV28	TRBJ2-1	TRBD2	few	CASSTSGLGYNEQFF	TGTGCCAGCAGTACTAGCGGATTGGGGTACAATGAGCAGTTCTTC
TRBV29-1	TRBJ2-7	-	-	CSVILGTSEYEQYF	TGCAGCGTGATATTAGGGACAAGTGAGTACGAGCAGTACTTC
TRBV3-1	TRBJ2-7	TRBD2	few	CASSQAGTSGTHEQYF	TGTGCCAGCAGCCAAGCCGGGACTAGCGGGACCCACGAGCAGTACTTC
TRBV25-1	TRBJ2-3	TRBD1	-	CASSESGRGTADTQYF	TGTGCCAGCAGTGAATCTGGCAGGGGGACGGCAGATACGCAGTATTTT
TRBV12-3/TRBV12-4	TRBJ2-5	TRBD1	-	CASRQDGTGGLQETQYF	TGTGCCAGCAGACAAGACGGGACAGGGGGCCTCCAAGAGACCCAGTACTTC
TRBV7-2	TRBJ2-1	-	once	CASSPVRTVSNEQFF	TGTGCCAGCAGCCCCGTAAGGACAGTCAGCAATGAGCAGTTCTTC
TRBV19	TRBJ1-6	TRBD1	many	CASSRSGGRSPLHF	TGTGCCAGTAGTCGGTCAGGGGGCAGGTCACCCCTCCACTTT
TRBV6-1	TRBJ2-1	TRBD2	many	CASSSSLSGTSVFEQFF	TGTGCCAGCAGTTCCTCCCTATCCGGGACTAGTGTATTTGAGCAGTTCTTC
TRBV12-3/TRBV12-4	TRBJ2-3	-	many	CASSFSGHGRTDTQYF	TGTGCCAGCAGTTTTTCAGGGCACGGTCGCACAGATACGCAGTATTTT
TRBV30	TRBJ2-3	-	many	CAWSVLGGGDTQYF	TGTGCCTGGAGTGTACTGGGGGGAGGTGATACGCAGTATTTT
TRBV20-1	TRBJ2-1	TRBD2	many	CSARVAGGLNEQFF	TGCAGTGCTAGGGTAGCGGGAGGCCTCAATGAGCAGTTCTTC
TRBV9	TRBJ1-2	-	-	CASSGGQSGYGYTF	TGTGCCAGCAGCGGTGGACAGAGCGGGTATGGCTACACCTTC
TRBV20-1	TRBJ1-1	-	many	CSARPTGNTEAFF	TGCAGTGCTAGACCGACAGGTAACACTGAAGCTTTCTTT
TRBV20-1	TRBJ1-3	-	-	CSAGVWGNSGNTIYF	TGCAGTGCTGGAGTCTGGGGAAACTCTGGAAACACCATATATTTT
TRBV3-1	TRBJ2-5	TRBD2	many	CASSPGLAGGIQETQYF	TGTGCCAGCAGCCCGGGACTAGCGGGAGGTATACAAGAGACCCAGTACTTC
TRBV29-1	TRBJ2-7	-	few	CSVEAGETSSYEQYF	TGCAGCGTTGAGGCAGGAGAAACGAGCTCCTACGAGCAGTACTTC
TRBV6-2/TRBV6-3	TRBJ2-1	-	many	CASSFIQFVPYNEQFF	TGTGCCAGCAGTTTCATACAGTTCGTTCCCTACAATGAGCAGTTCTTC
TRBV20-1	TRBJ1-4	-	-	CSAIQGNEKLFF	TGCAGTGCTATACAGGGTAATGAAAAACTGTTTTTT
TRBV6-5	TRBJ2-7	-	-	CASSYSGGFEQYF	TGTGCCAGCAGTTACTCAGGGGGTTTCGAGCAGTACTTC
TRBV14	TRBJ2-1	TRBD2	many	CASSLRTSGRSQSSYNEQFF	TGTGCCAGCAGCCTCCGGACTAGCGGGAGGTCCCAGAGCTCCTACAATGAGCAGTTCTTC
TRBV27	TRBJ2-6	-	few	CASSLYGQSSGANVLTF	TGTGCCAGCAGTTTATATGGACAGAGCTCTGGGGCCAACGTCCTGACTTTC
TRBV5-6	TRBJ2-1	TRBD2	many	CASSSSSGANNEQFF	TGTGCCAGCAGCTCCTCTAGCGGGGCTAACAATGAGCAGTTCTTC
TRBV6-1	TRBJ2-1	TRBD2	many	CASRLPSGDYNEQFF	TGTGCCAGCAGGCTGCCTAGCGGGGATTACAATGAGCAGTTCTTC
TRBV28	TRBJ2-7	-	-	CASSSSTSRNEQYF	TGTGCCAGCAGTTCCTCTACCTCCCGGAACGAGCAGTACTTC